The rows below give T cell receptor beta chains drawn from one sample of a study of identical twins. TCRdb fed the 5' RACE reads into MiXCR, producing one record per CDR3 protein. The table includes a few hundred thousand distinct CDR3 sequences, about 9% detected once. Sequences were obtained from naive T cells sorted from blood. The receptors come from a woman between 50 and 59 years old in good health. Both conserved end residues are part of each CDR3. The order of the fields is J gene, V gene, D gene, clone size, CDR3 DNA, CDR3 protein. A D gene is named only where the DNA matches it firmly. Clone sizes are given selectively: once, few, many, or a class where the clone is expanded.

>TRBJ2-7|TRBV4-2|NA|few
TGTGCCAGCAGCCAAGGAGACCTTAGTGGGGCGTCCTACGAGCAGTACTTC
CASSQGDLSGASYEQYF
>TRBJ2-6|TRBV2|NA|NA
TGTGCCAGCGGCCCCTCGACAGACCCGCCCATCCTGACTTTC
CASGPSTDPPILTF
>TRBJ2-1|TRBV10-2|TRBD1|NA
TGCGCCAGCAGAGCCGGGACAGTTATTTACAATGAGCAGTTCTTC
CASRAGTVIYNEQFF
>TRBJ1-1|TRBV15|NA|many
TGTGCCACCAGCAGAGATCTAGGTTCGAACACTGAAGCTTTCTTT
CATSRDLGSNTEAFF
>TRBJ2-4|TRBV11-2|NA|NA
TGTGCCAGCAGCTTAGAAACCGCACGGAATAAAGCCAAAAACATTCAGTACTTC
CASSLETARNKAKNIQYF
>TRBJ1-2|TRBV5-5|TRBD1|NA
TGTGCCAGCAGCCCCTGGACAGGGGGCTATGGCTACACCTTC
CASSPWTGGYGYTF
>TRBJ2-2|TRBV2|TRBD2|NA
TGTGCCGGAGCGGGAGGGGTCACCGGGGAGCTGTTTTTT
CAGAGGVTGELFF
>TRBJ2-5|TRBV12-3/TRBV12-4|NA|few
TGTGCCAGCAGCCGGGACGAGACCCAGTACTTC
CASSRDETQYF
>TRBJ2-1|TRBV7-9|NA|few
TGTGCCAGCAGCTTAGCCCCTGGAGCGGAGCAGTTCTTC
CASSLAPGAEQFF
>TRBJ2-1|TRBV12-3/TRBV12-4|NA|NA
TGTGCCAGCAGAGGAGGAATCCACAATGAGCAGTTCTTC
CASRGGIHNEQFF
>TRBJ2-1|TRBV5-1|NA|many
TGCGCCAGCAGCCCAATCGGCCGAGGAGGAAATGAGCAGTTCTTC
CASSPIGRGGNEQFF
>TRBJ2-5|TRBV11-2|TRBD2|NA
TGTGCCAGCTCGACGGCTAGCGGGATAGTAGGGGAGACCCAGTACTTC
CASSTASGIVGETQYF
>TRBJ1-2|TRBV12-3/TRBV12-4|NA|few
TGTGCCAGCATCCAGGGGTCGGGCTATGGCTACACCTTC
CASIQGSGYGYTF
>TRBJ2-3|TRBV24-1|NA|NA
TGTGCCACCAGTGATGGGGCCCCCGAAACGCAGTATTTT
CATSDGAPETQYF
>TRBJ2-3|TRBV2|NA|NA
TGTGCCAGCGCCTGGACAGAAGGCACAGATACGCAGTATTTT
CASAWTEGTDTQYF
>TRBJ1-1|TRBV7-9|NA|NA
TGTGCCAGTGGGAGGCAGGCGGCAACTGAAGCTTTCTTT
CASGRQAATEAFF
>TRBJ2-1|TRBV5-1|TRBD2|NA
TGCGCCTCCACGCTCGGGACTAGCGGGTACAGCTCCTACAATGAGCAGTTCTTC
CASTLGTSGYSSYNEQFF
>TRBJ1-1|TRBV13|NA|few
TGTGCCAGCAGCTTAGGCGGGGTCTGGGCGAACACTGAAGCTTTCTTT
CASSLGGVWANTEAFF
>TRBJ2-5|TRBV20-1|NA|NA
TGCAGTGCTAGACCAAACCAGGGCCCCCAGTACTTC
CSARPNQGPQYF
>TRBJ2-3|TRBV28|TRBD2|many
TGTGCCAGCAGTGTAAGCGGGAGCGGGGATACGCAGTATTTT
CASSVSGSGDTQYF
>TRBJ1-4|TRBV12-3/TRBV12-4|TRBD1|NA
TGTGCCAGCAGCCCTGGGACAGGGAGGCCTGAAACAACTAATGAAAAACTGTTTTTT
CASSPGTGRPETTNEKLFF
>TRBJ1-1|TRBV12-3/TRBV12-4|TRBD1|NA
TGTGCCAGCAGACTCAGACAGGGGGCGCGATTCAACACTGAAGCTTTCTTT
CASRLRQGARFNTEAFF
>TRBJ2-5|TRBV6-5|NA|NA
TGTGCCAGCAGTTACTCCCTCGACAGTAGACAGACCCAGTACTTC
CASSYSLDSRQTQYF
>TRBJ2-3|TRBV7-2|TRBD2|many
TGTGCCAGCAGCTTAAATTTTGGGCTAGCGGAAAGCACAGATACGCAGTATTTT
CASSLNFGLAESTDTQYF
>TRBJ2-3|TRBV7-2|NA|few
TGTGCCAGCAGCTCTCGGTCTGGTCCCCGGACGCAGTATTTT
CASSSRSGPRTQYF
>TRBJ2-1|TRBV24-1|NA|many
TGTGCCACCAGTGATTTAAGGGGACGGAATGAGCAGTTCTTC
CATSDLRGRNEQFF
>TRBJ2-1|TRBV6-5|NA|few
TGTGCCAGCAGTGGGCCCCTTCCAGACAATGAGCAGTTCTTC
CASSGPLPDNEQFF
>TRBJ1-5|TRBV20-1|NA|few
TGCAGTGCAAAGAGTGGACAGCTTAGCAATCAGCCCCAGCATTTT
CSAKSGQLSNQPQHF
>TRBJ2-1|TRBV9|NA|few
TGTGCCAGCAGCCAAGGGACTTTAGGTATTGAGCAGTTCTTC
CASSQGTLGIEQFF
>TRBJ2-1|TRBV10-3|TRBD2|NA
TGTGCCACCCTAGCGGGAGGCGGGAATGAGCAGTTCTTC
CATLAGGGNEQFF
>TRBJ2-2|TRBV24-1|NA|few
TGTGCCACCAGCGCTCAGATCACCGGGGAGCTGTTTTTT
CATSAQITGELFF
>TRBJ2-7|TRBV27|TRBD2|few
TGTGCCAGCAGCCTGGGACTAGCGGAGTACGAGCAGTACTTC
CASSLGLAEYEQYF
>TRBJ2-7|TRBV7-2|NA|many
TGTGCCAGCAGCTTAGTGGTGGACGAGCAGTACTTC
CASSLVVDEQYF
>TRBJ1-5|TRBV2|NA|few
TGTGCCAGCAGTGAAGTGGACTTTAATCAGCCCCAGCATTTT
CASSEVDFNQPQHF
>TRBJ2-1|TRBV7-2|TRBD2|few
TGTGCCAGCAGCTTAGGCGGGTCGGGGGGGCGTGAGCAGTTCTTC
CASSLGGSGGREQFF
>TRBJ2-1|TRBV9|TRBD2|few
TGTGCCAGCAGCGTAGATCGACTAGCGGGAGTTGGTAATGAGCAGTTCTTC
CASSVDRLAGVGNEQFF
>TRBJ1-3|TRBV28|NA|NA
TGTGCCAGCAGTTTGGGCAAAGTCTCTGGAAACACCATATATTTT
CASSLGKVSGNTIYF
>TRBJ2-1|TRBV27|NA|once
TGTGCCAGCAGTTTATCGGAAGGAGGTAGCGCCCATGAGCAGTTCTTC
CASSLSEGGSAHEQFF
>TRBJ2-3|TRBV5-1|NA|NA
TGCGCCAGCAGCTGGACGGGACCGGGCATCGGCACAGATACGCAGTATTTT
CASSWTGPGIGTDTQYF
>TRBJ2-1|TRBV24-1|NA|few
TGTGCCACCAGTGAGACCGGGCCCACCTACAATGAGCAGTTCTTC
CATSETGPTYNEQFF
>TRBJ2-2|TRBV27|NA|few
TGTGCCAGCAGTTTATCGTCGGACCTGAACACCGGGGAGCTGTTTTTT
CASSLSSDLNTGELFF
>TRBJ2-1|TRBV3-1|NA|many
TGTGCCAGCAGCCAAGAACCCAGGGGGGGGCAGTTCTTC
CASSQEPRGGQFF
>TRBJ2-7|TRBV20-1|TRBD2|many
TGCAGTGCTATCCCATTCAAGCGGGATCGCTCCTACGAGCAGTACTTC
CSAIPFKRDRSYEQYF
>TRBJ1-1|TRBV5-6|NA|many
TGTGCCAGCAGCTTGATGGGGGTGGTCACTGAAGCTTTCTTT
CASSLMGVVTEAFF
>TRBJ2-1|TRBV9|NA|many
TGTGCCAGCAGCGCTCCAGGGTTAGGGGACAATGAGCAGTTCTTC
CASSAPGLGDNEQFF
>TRBJ2-4|TRBV5-1|TRBD2|many
TGCGCCAGCAGCTCCGGGACTAGCGGGCCTCTCCTAGCCAAAAACATTCAGTACTTC
CASSSGTSGPLLAKNIQYF
>TRBJ1-1|TRBV24-1|TRBD1|many
TGTGCCACCAGTGTGGGACAGGAAGCTTTCTTT
CATSVGQEAFF
>TRBJ2-1|TRBV27|NA|few
TGTGCCAGCAGTTTACTCGGGGGAGGCAATGAGCAGTTCTTC
CASSLLGGGNEQFF
>TRBJ2-3|TRBV10-3|NA|many
TGTGCCATCAGTGACCCCGGGAGTGAGGATACGCAGTATTTT
CAISDPGSEDTQYF
>TRBJ2-1|TRBV5-1|TRBD1|few
TGCGCCAGCAGCTTCCAGGGGGATAGGGCCAATGAGCAGTTCTTC
CASSFQGDRANEQFF